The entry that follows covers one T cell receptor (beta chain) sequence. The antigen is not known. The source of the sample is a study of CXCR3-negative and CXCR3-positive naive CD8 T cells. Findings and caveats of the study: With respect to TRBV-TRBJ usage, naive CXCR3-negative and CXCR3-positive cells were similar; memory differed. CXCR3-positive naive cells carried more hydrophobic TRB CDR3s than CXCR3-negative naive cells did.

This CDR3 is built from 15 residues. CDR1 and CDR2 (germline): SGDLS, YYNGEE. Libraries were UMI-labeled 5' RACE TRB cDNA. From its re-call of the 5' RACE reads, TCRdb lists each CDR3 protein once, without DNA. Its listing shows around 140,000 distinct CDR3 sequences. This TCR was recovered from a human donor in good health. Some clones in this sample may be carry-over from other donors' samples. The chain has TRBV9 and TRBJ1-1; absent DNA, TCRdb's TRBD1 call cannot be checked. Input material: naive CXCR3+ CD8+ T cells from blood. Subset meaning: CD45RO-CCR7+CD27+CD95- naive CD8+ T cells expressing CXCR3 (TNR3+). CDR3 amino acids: CASSPRAGASTEAFF.